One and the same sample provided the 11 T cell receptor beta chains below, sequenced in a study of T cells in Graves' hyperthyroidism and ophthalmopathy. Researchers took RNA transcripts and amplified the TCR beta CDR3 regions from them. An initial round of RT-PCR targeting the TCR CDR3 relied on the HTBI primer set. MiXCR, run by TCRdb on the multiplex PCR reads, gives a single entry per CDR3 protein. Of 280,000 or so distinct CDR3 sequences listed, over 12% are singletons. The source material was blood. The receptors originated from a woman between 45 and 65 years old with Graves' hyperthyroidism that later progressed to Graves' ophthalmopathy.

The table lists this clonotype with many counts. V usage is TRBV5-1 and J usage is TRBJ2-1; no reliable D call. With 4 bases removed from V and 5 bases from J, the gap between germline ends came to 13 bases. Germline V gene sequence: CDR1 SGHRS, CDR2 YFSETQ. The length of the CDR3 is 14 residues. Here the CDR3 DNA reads TGCGCCAGCAGCCCGAAGGAGCCTCACAATGAGCAGTTCTTC. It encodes CASSPKEPHNEQFF.

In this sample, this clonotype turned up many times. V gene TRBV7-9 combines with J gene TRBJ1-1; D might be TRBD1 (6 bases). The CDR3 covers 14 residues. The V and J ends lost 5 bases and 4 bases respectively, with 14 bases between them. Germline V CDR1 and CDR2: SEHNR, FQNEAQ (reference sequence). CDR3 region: CASSPIGGITEAFF. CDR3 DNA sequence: TGTGCCAGCAGCCCAATAGGGGGGATCACTGAAGCTTTCTTT.

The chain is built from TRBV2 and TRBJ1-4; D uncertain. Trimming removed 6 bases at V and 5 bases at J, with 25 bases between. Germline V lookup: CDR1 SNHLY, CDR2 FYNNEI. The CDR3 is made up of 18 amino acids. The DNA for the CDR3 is TGTGCCAGCAGATCCCATAGGTTTTCGCTGGGCCAAAATGAAAAACTGTTTTTT. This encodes CASRSHRFSLGQNEKLFF.

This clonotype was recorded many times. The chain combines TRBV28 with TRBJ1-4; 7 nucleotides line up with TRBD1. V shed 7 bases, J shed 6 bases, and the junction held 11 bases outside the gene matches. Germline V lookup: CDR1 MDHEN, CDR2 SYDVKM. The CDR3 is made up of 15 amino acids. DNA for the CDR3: TGTGCCAGCACCCCAGGGGGGCGGGACGATGAAAAACTGTTTTTT. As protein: CASTPGGRDDEKLFF.

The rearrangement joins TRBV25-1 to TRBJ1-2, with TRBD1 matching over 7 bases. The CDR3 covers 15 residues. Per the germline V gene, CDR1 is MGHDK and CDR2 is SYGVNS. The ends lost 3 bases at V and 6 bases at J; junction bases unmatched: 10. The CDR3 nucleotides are TGTGCCAGCAGTGACACCGTTACAGGGGAACATGGCTACACCTTC. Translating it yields CASSDTVTGEHGYTF.

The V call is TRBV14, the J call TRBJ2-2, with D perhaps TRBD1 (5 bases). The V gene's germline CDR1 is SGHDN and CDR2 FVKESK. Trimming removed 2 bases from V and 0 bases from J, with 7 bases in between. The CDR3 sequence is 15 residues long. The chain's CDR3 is CASSQRQTNTGELFF. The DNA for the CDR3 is TGTGCCAGCAGCCAACGACAGACGAACACCGGGGAGCTGTTTTTT.

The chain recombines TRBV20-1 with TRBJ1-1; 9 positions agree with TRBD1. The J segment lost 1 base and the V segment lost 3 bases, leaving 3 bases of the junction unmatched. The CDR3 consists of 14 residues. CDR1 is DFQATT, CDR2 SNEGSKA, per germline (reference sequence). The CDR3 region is CSARTGQGNTEAFF. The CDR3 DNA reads TGCAGTGCTAGGACGGGACAGGGGAACACTGAAGCTTTCTTT.

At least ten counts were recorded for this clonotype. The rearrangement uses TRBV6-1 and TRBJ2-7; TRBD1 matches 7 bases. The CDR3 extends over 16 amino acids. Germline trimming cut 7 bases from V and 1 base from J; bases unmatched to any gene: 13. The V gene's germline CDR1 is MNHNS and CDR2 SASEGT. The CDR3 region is CASTFHRDRASYEQYF. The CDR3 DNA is TGTGCCAGCACGTTCCACCGGGACAGAGCTTCCTACGAGCAGTACTTC.

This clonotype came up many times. The CDR3: CASSQEGRPDTQYF. In nucleotides, the CDR3 is TGCGCCAGCAGCCAAGAAGGACGGCCGGATACGCAGTATTTT. The chain couples TRBV4-1 to TRBJ2-3; D gene unclear. Per germline, CDR1 MGHRA and CDR2 YSYEKL. Between the trimmed V and J ends, which lost 0 bases and 6 bases, there was a span of 10 bases. The CDR3 extends over 14 amino acids.

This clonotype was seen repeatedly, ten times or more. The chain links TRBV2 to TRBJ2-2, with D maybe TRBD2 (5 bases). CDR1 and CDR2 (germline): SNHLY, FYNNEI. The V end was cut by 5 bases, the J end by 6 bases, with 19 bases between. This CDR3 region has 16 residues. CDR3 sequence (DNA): TGTGCCAGCAGTCAAACAAGCGTGAGGGATGCCGGGGAGCTGTTTTTT. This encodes CASSQTSVRDAGELFF.

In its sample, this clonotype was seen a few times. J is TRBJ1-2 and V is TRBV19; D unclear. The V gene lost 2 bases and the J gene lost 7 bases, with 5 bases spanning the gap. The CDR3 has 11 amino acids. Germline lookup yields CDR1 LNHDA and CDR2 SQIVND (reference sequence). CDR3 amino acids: CASSITAGYTF. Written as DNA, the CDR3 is TGTGCCAGTAGTATAACAGCTGGCTACACCTTC.